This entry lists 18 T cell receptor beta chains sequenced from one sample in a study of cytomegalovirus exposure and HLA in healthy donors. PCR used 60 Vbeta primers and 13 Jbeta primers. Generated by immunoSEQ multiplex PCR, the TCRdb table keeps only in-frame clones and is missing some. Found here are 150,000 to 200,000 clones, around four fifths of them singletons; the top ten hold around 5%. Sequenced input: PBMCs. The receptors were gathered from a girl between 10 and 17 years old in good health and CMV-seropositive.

The CDR3 DNA reads TGTGCCAGCAGCCCCCGACTAGCGGGTACCCACAATGAGCAGTTCTTC. This sequence encodes CASSPRLAGTHNEQFF. V gene TRBV7-3 combines with J gene TRBJ2-1; 10 nucleotides match TRBD2. CDR1 is SGHTA and CDR2 is FQGTGA in the germline V gene. After removal of 5 bases from V and 5 bases from J, the junction contained 9 bases not matched to a gene. This CDR3 has 16 residues. The full variable domain, in which reference TRBV7-3 and TRBJ2-1 provide the parts outside the CDR3, is GAGVSQTPSNKVTEKGKYVELRCDPISGHTALYWYRQSLGQGPEFLIYFQGTGAADDSGLPNDRFFAVRPEGSVSTLKIQRTERGDSAVYLCASSPRLAGTHNEQFFGPGTRLTVL.

In DNA form, the CDR3 reads TGTGCCAGCAGCTTGTACCAGGAGAACACCGGGGAGCTGTTTTTT. The encoded protein is CASSLYQENTGELFF. This rearrangement joins TRBV5-4 to TRBJ2-2; D gene unclear. There are 15 residues in the CDR3. Per the germline V gene, CDR1 is SGHNT and CDR2 is YYREEE (reference sequence). The V gene lost 1 base and the J gene lost 1 base, with 8 bases spanning the gap.

The CDR3 protein is CASQQGFGYGYTF. CDR3 nucleotides: TGTGCCAGCCAACAGGGGTTCGGCTATGGCTACACCTTC. The J gene is TRBJ1-2, the V gene TRBV27; 7 positions agree with TRBD1. Germline values: CDR1 MNHEY, CDR2 SMNVEV (reference sequence). This CDR3 spans 13 amino acids. J lost 4 bases, V lost 8 bases, and 7 bases had no gene match.

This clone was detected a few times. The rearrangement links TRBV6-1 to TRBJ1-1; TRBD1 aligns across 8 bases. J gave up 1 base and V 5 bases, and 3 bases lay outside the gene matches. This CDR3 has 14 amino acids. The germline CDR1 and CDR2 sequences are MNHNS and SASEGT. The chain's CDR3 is CASSWTGTNTEAFF. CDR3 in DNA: TGTGCCAGCAGTTGGACAGGGACGAACACTGAAGCTTTCTTT.

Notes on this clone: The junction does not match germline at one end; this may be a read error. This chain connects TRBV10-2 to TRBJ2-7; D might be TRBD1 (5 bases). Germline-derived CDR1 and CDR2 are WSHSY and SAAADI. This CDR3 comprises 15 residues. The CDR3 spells CASNEEQGRPYEQYF. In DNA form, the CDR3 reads TGCGCCAGCAATGAGGAGCAGGGCCGCCCCTACGAGCAGTACTTC.

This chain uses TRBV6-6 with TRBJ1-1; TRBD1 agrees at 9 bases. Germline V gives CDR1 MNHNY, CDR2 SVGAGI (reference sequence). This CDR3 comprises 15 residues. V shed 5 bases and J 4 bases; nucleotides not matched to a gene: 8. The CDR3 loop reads CASSRAGTGPTEAFF. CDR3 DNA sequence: TGTGCCAGCAGTCGCGCCGGGACAGGGCCCACTGAAGCTTTCTTT.

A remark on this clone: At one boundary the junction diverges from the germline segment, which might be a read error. The CDR3 reads CASSLTSRTDTQYF. The CDR3 bases are TGTGCCAGCAGCTTGACGTCGCGCACGGATACGCAGTATTTT. J is TRBJ2-3 and V is TRBV5-8; D is uncertain. CDR1 is SGHTS and CDR2 is YDEGEE in the germline V gene. The CDR3 runs to 14 residues.

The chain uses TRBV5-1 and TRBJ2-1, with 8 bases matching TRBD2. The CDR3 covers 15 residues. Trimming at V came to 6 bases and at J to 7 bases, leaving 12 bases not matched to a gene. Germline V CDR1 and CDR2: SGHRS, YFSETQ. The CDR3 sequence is CASTWGGLGGNEQFF. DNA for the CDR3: TGCGCCAGCACCTGGGGGGGACTAGGTGGTAATGAGCAGTTCTTC. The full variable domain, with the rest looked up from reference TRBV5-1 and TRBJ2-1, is KAGVTQTPRYLIKTRGQQVTLSCSPISGHRSVSWYQQTPGQGLQFLFEYFSETQRNKGNFPGRFSGRQFSNSRSEMNVSTLELGDSALYLCASTWGGLGGNEQFFGPGTRLTVL.

The CDR3 DNA sequence: TGCGCCAGCAGCTTGGAGGGACAGGGGGTAGCCAAAAACATTCAGTACTTC. Amino acid sequence: CASSLEGQGVAKNIQYF. The gene calls are TRBV5-1 and TRBJ2-4, with 11 bases aligning to TRBD1. Trimming removed 0 bases from V and 0 bases from J; junction bases left unmatched: 2. Germline V gives CDR1 SGHRS, CDR2 YFSETQ. This CDR3 contains 17 residues.

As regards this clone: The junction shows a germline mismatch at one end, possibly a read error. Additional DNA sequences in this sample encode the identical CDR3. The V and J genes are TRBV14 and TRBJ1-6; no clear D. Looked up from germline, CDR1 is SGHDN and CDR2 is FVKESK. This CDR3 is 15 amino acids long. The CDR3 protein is CASSQDILVNSPLHF. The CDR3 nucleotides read TGTGCCAGTAGCCAAGATATCCTAGTTAATTCACCCCTCCACTTT. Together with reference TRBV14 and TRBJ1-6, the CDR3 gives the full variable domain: EAGVTQFPSHSVIEKGQTVTLRCDPISGHDNLYWYRRVMGKEIKFLLHFVKESKQDESGMPNNRFLAERTGGTYSTLKVQPAELEDSGVYFCASSQDILVNSPLHFGNGTRLTVT.

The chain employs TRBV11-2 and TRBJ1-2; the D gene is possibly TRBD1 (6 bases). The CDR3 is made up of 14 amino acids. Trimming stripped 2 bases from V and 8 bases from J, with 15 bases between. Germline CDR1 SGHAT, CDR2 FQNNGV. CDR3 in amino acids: CASSLPTGLGGYTF. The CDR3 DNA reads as TGTGCCAGCAGCTTACCTACAGGGTTGGGCGGCTACACCTTC.

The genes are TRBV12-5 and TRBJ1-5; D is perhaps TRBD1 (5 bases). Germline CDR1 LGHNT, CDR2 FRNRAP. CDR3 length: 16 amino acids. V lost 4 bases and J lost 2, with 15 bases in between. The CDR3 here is CASGSPTVLGNQPQHF. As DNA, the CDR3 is TGTGCTAGTGGTTCGCCGACAGTCCTGGGCAATCAGCCCCAGCATTTT.

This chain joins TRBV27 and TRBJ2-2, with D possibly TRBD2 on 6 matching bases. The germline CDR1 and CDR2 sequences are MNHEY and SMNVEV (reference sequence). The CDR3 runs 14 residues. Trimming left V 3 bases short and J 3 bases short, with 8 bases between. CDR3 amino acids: CASSFWRDTGELFF. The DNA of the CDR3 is TGTGCCAGCAGTTTTTGGAGGGACACCGGGGAGCTGTTTTTT.

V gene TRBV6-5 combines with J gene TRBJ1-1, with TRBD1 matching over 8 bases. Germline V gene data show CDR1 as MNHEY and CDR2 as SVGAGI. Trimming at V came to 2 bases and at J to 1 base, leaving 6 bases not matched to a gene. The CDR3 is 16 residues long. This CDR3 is CASSYPDRDGNTEAFF. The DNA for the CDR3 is TGTGCCAGCAGTTACCCGGACAGGGATGGGAACACTGAAGCTTTCTTT.

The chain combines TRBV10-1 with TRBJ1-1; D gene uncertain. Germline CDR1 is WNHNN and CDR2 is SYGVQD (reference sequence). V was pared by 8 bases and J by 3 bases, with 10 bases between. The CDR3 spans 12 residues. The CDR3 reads CASQRPDTEAFF. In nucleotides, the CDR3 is TGCGCCAGCCAACGTCCGGACACTGAAGCTTTCTTT.

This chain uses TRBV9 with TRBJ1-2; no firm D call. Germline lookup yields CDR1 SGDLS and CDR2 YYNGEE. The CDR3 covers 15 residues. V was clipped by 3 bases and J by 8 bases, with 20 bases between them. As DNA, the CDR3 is TGTGCCAGCAGCGCTACAGACAACTTGGTGGTAGGCTACACCTTC. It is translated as CASSATDNLVVGYTF.

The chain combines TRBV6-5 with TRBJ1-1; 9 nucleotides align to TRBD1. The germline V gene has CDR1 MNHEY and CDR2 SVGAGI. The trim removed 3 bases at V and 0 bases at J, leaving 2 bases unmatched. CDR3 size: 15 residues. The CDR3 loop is CASSYRQGVNTEAFF. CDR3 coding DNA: TGTGCCAGCAGTTATAGACAGGGGGTGAACACTGAAGCTTTCTTT.

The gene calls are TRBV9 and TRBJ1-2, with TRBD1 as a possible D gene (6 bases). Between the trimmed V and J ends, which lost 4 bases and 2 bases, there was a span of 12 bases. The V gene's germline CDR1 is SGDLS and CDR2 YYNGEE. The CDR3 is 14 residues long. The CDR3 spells CASSPTGQNYGYTF. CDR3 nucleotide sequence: TGTGCCAGCAGCCCAACTGGACAGAACTATGGCTACACCTTC.